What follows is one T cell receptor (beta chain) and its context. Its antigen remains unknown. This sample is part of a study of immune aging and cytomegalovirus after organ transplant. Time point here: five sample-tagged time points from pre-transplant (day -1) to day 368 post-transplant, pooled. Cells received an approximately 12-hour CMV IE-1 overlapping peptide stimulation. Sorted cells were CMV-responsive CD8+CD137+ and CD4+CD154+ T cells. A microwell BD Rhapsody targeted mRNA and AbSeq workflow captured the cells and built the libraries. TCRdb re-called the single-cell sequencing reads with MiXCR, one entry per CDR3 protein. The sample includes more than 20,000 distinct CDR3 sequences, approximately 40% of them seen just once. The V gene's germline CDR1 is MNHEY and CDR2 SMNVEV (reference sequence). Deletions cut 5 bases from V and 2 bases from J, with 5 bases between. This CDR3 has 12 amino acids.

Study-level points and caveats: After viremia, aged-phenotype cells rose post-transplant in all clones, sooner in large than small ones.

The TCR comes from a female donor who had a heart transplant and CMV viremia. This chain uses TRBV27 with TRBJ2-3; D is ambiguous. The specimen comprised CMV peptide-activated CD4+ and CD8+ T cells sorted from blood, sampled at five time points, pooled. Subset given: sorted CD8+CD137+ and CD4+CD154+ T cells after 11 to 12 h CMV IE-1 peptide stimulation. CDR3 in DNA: TGTGCCAGCAGTCCCGCCACAGATACGCAGTATTTT. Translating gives CASSPATDTQYF.